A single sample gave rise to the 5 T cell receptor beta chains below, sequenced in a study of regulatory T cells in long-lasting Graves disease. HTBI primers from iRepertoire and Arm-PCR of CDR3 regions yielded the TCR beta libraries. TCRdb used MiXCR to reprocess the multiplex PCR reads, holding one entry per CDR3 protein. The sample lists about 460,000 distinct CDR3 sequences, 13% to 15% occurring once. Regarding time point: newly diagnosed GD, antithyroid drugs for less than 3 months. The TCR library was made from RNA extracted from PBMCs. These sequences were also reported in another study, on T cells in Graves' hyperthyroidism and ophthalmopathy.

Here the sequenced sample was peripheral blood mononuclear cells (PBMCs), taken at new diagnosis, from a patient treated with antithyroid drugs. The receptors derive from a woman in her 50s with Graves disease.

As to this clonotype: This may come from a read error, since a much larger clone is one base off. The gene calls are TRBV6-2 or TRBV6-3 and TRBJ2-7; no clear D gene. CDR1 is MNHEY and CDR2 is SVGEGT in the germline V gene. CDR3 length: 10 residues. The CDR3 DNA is TGTGCCAGCCGCTACAGCGAGCAGTGCTTC. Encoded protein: CASRYSEQCF.

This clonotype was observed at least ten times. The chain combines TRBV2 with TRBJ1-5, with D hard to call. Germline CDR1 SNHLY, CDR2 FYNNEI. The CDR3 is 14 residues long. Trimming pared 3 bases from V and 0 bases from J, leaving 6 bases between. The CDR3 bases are TGTGCCAGCAGTGATAGAAATAGCAATCAGCCCCAGCATTTT. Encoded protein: CASSDRNSNQPQHF.

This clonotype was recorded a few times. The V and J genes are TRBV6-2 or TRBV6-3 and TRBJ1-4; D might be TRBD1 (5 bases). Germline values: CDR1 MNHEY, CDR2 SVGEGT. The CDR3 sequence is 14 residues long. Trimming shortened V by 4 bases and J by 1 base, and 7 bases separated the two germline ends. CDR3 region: CASSSGGTNEKLFF. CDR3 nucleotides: TGTGCCAGCAGTTCTGGGGGAACTAATGAAAAACTGTTTTTT.

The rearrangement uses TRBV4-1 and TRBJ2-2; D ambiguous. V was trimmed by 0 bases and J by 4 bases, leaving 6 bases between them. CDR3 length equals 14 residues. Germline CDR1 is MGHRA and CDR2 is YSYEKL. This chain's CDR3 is CASSQDPGTGELFF. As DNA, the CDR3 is TGCGCCAGCAGCCAAGACCCGGGCACCGGGGAGCTGTTTTTT.

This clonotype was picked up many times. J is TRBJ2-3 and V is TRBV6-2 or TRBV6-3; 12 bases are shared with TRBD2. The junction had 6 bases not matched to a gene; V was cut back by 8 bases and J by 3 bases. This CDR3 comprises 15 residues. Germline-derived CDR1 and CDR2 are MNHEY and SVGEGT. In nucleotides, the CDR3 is TGTGCCAGCGCCCCGGGGACTAGCGGGACAGATACGCAGTATTTT. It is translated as CASAPGTSGTDTQYF.